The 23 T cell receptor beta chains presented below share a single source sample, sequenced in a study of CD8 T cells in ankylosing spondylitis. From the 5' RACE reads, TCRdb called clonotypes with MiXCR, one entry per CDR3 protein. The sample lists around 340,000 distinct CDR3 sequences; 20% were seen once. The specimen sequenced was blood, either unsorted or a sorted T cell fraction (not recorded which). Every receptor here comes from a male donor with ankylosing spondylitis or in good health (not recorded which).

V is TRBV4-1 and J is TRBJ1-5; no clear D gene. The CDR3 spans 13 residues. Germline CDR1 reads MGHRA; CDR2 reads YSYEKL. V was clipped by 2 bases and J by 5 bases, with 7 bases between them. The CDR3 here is CASSQQDYQPQHF. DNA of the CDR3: TGCGCCAGCAGCCAACAGGACTATCAGCCCCAGCATTTT.

The CDR3 is CASSIVEVNEQFF. For the CDR3, the DNA is TGTGCCAGTAGTATAGTGGAGGTCAATGAGCAGTTCTTC. This chain links TRBV19 with TRBJ2-1, with TRBD2 as a possible D gene (5 bases). The CDR3 sequence is 13 residues long. Germline CDR1 LNHDA, CDR2 SQIVND (reference sequence). V was trimmed by 1 base and J by 6 bases, leaving 7 bases between them.

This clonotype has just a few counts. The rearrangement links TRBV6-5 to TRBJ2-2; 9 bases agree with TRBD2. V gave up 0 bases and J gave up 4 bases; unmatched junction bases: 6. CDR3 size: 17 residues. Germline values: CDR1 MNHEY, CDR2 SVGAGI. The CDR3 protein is CASSYSGLAGTTGELFF. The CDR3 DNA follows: TGTGCCAGCAGTTACTCTGGGCTAGCGGGGACCACCGGGGAGCTGTTTTTT.

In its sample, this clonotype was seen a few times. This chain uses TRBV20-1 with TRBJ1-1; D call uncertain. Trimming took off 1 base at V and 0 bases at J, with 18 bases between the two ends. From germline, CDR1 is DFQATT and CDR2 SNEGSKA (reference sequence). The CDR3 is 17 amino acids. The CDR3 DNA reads TGCAGTGCTAGAGCCCTAGAACAGACACGTCTGAACACTGAAGCTTTCTTT. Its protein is CSARALEQTRLNTEAFF.

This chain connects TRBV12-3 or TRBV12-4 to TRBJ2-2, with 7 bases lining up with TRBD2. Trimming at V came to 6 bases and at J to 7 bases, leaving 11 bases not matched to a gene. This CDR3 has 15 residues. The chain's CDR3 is CASSAATSEVGELFF. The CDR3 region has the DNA TGTGCCAGCAGCGCTGCCACTAGCGAAGTCGGGGAGCTGTTTTTT.

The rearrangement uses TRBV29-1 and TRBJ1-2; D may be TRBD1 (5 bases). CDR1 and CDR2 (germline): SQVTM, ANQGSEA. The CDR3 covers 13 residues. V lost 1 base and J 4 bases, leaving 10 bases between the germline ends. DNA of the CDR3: TGCAGCGTTGAAGGGTCGGACACCTATGGCTACACCTTC. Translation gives CSVEGSDTYGYTF. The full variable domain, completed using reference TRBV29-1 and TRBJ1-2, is SAVISQKPSRDICQRGTSLTIQCQVDSQVTMMFWYRQQPGQSLTLIATANQGSEATYESGFVIDKFPISRPNLTFSTLTVSNMSPEDSSIYLCSVEGSDTYGYTFGSGTRLTVV.

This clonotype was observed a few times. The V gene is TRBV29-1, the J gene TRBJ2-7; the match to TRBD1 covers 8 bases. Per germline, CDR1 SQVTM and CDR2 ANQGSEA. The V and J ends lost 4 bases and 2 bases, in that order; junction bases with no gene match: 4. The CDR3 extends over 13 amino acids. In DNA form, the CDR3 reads TGCAGCGTTGGGACAGGGAGGACCTACGAGCAGTACTTC. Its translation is CSVGTGRTYEQYF.

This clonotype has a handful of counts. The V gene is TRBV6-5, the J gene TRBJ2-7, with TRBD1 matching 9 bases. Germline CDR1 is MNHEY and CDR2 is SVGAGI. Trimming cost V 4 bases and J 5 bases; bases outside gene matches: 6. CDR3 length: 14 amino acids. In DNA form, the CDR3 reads TGTGCCAGCAGTTCTGGACAGGGGAAGAACGAGCAGTACTTC. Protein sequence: CASSSGQGKNEQYF.

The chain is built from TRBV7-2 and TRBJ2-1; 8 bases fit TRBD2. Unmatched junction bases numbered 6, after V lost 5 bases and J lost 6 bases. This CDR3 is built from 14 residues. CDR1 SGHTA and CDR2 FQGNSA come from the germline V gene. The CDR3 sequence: CASSHSGAVNEQFF. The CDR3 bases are TGTGCCAGCAGCCATAGCGGGGCAGTCAATGAGCAGTTCTTC.

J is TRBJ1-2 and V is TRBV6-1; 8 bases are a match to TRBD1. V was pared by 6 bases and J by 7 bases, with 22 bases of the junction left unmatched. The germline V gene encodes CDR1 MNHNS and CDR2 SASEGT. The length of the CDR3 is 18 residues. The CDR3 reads CASRARGQAFPHLSGYTF. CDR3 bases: TGTGCCAGCAGGGCGAGGGGACAGGCTTTTCCTCATCTTTCTGGCTACACCTTC.

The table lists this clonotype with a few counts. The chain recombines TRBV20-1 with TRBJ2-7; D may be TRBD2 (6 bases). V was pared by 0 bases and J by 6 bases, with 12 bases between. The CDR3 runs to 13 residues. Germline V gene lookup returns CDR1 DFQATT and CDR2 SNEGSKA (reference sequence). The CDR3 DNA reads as TGCAGTGCTAGAGATACACTAGCATCCGAGCAGTACTTC. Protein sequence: CSARDTLASEQYF.

The CDR3 is CASSPDGELFF. The CDR3 DNA sequence: TGTGCCAGCTCACCAGACGGGGAGCTGTTTTTT. The gene calls are TRBV18 and TRBJ2-2, with D hard to call. V lost 2 bases, J lost 7 bases, and 2 bases lay in between. This CDR3 is built from 11 residues. Germline CDR1 reads KGHSH; CDR2 reads LQKENI.

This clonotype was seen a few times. The CDR3 sequence is CSASLAGTRGYTF. The DNA of the CDR3 is TGCAGTGCTAGTCTGGCGGGAACTCGTGGCTACACCTTC. The chain links TRBV20-1 to TRBJ1-2; D call uncertain. Germline CDR1 DFQATT, CDR2 SNEGSKA (reference sequence). The CDR3 spans 13 residues. V lost 3 bases, J lost 7 bases, and 15 bases lay in between.

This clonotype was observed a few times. This CDR3 reads CASSRDGGYEQYF. The CDR3 nucleotides read TGTGCCAGCAGCCGTGACGGAGGCTACGAGCAGTACTTC. J is TRBJ2-7 and V is TRBV7-3; D is perhaps TRBD2 (5 bases). V gave up 5 bases and J gave up 3 bases, with 11 bases separating them. The CDR3 is 13 residues long. The germline V gene has CDR1 SGHTA and CDR2 FQGTGA.

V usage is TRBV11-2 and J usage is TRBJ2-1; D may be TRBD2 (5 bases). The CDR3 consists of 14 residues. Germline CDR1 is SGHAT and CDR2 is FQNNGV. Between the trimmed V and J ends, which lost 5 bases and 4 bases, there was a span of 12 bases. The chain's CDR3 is CASSPVEEYNEQFF. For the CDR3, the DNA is TGTGCCAGCAGCCCGGTGGAGGAATACAATGAGCAGTTCTTC.

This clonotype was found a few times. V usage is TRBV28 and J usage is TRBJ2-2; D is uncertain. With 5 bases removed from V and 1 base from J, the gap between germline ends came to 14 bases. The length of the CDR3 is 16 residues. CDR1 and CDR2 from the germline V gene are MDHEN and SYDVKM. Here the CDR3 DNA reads TGTGCCAGCAGTCCCACACCCCGACGGAACACCGGGGAGCTGTTTTTT. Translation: CASSPTPRRNTGELFF.

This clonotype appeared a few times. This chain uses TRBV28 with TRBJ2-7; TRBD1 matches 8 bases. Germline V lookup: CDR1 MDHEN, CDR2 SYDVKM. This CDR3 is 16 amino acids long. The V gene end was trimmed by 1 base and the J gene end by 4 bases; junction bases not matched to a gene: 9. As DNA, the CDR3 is TGTGCCAGCAGTTTATATATATACGGGACAGGATACGAGCAGTACTTC. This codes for CASSLYIYGTGYEQYF.

The CDR3 coding sequence is TGTGCCACCGGGTCAGCTAGCGGGCGTGAGCAGTTCTTC. It specifies CATGSASGREQFF. The rearrangement uses TRBV15 and TRBJ2-1, with 8 bases aligning to TRBD2. Germline assignment: CDR1 LNHNV and CDR2 YYDKDF (reference sequence). This CDR3 is 13 amino acids long. V lost 8 bases and J lost 9; bases outside the gene matches: 9. The full variable domain, with the rest looked up from reference TRBV15 and TRBJ2-1, is DAMVIQNPRYQVTQFGKPVTLSCSQTLNHNVMYWYQQKSSQAPKLLFHYYDKDFNNEADTPDNFQSRRPNTSFCFLDIRSPGLGDTAMYLCATGSASGREQFFGPGTRLTVL.

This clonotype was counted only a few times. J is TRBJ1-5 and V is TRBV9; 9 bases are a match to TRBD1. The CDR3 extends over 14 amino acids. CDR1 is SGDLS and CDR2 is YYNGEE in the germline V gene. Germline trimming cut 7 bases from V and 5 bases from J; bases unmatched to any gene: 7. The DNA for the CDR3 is TGTGCCAGCGGCCCGGGACAGGGTGATCAGCCCCAGCATTTT. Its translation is CASGPGQGDQPQHF.

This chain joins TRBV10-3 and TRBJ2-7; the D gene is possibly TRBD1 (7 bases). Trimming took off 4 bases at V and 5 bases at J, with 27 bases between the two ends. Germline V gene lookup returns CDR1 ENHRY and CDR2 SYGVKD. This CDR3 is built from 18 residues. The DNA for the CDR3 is TGTGCCATCAGTGTAGGGGGCTCAGGGACTGACGTTGTGAACGAGCAGTACTTC. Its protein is CAISVGGSGTDVVNEQYF.

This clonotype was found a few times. CDR3 nucleotides: TGTGCCAGCAGCTCCCCCTATGGGGGGGCCGAGCAGTACTTC. As protein: CASSSPYGGAEQYF. This chain joins TRBV7-9 and TRBJ2-7, with D perhaps TRBD2 (7 bases). Germline V gene sequence: CDR1 SEHNR, CDR2 FQNEAQ (reference sequence). The CDR3 extends over 14 amino acids. V was cut by 4 bases and J by 6 bases, with 16 bases left in between.

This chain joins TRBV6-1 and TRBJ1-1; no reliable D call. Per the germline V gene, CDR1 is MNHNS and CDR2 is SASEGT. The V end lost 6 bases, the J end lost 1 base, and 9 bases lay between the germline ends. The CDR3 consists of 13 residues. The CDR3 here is CASSRLQNTEAFF. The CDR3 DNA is TGTGCCAGCAGCCGCCTCCAGAACACTGAAGCTTTCTTT.

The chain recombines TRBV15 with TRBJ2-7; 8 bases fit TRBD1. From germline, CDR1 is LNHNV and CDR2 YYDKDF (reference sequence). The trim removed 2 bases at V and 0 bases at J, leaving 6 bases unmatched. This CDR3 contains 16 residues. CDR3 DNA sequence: TGTGCCACCAGCAGAACCCGACAGGGGAGCTCCTACGAGCAGTACTTC. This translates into CATSRTRQGSSYEQYF.